This T cell receptor beta chain came from a study of HIV-infected patients and healthy controls. Study-wide results and caveats: Untreated HIV+ repertoires had roughly threefold fewer distinct CDR3s and lower Shannon diversity than healthy controls. In healthy controls, MAIT alpha CDR3s were common; in HIV+ repertoires, severely depleted.

This clonotype occurred many times. The antigen is unknown. Alpha and beta constant-region primers primed reverse transcription of about 500 ng RNA. Alpha and beta chain libraries were made separately by chain-specific third strand synthesis with multiplexing indices. A 5' RACE adapter with a random hexamer and the SP2 primer site was joined to cDNA. TCRdb reanalysed the 5' RACE reads using MiXCR and keeps one entry per CDR3 protein. The table includes about 15,000 distinct CDR3 sequences, around 10% detected once. Antiretroviral therapy had run roughly three months, about 14 weeks, before follow-up blood collection. Whole blood was used without fractionation, so all unsorted peripheral T cells were included. Germline-derived CDR1 and CDR2 are MNHEY and SVGAGI. V was shortened by 7 bases and J by 5 bases, with 16 bases between the two germline ends. This CDR3 comprises 14 residues.

Here the sequenced sample was blood, taken during antiretroviral therapy. V usage is TRBV6-5 and J usage is TRBJ2-3, with D possibly matching TRBD2 (7 bases). This clonotype originated in an adult with HIV infection. The donor label of this sample is uncertain. In DNA, the CDR3 is TGTGCCAGCACCAGGGGAGGGATTGAAGATACGCAGTATTTT. It specifies CASTRGGIEDTQYF.